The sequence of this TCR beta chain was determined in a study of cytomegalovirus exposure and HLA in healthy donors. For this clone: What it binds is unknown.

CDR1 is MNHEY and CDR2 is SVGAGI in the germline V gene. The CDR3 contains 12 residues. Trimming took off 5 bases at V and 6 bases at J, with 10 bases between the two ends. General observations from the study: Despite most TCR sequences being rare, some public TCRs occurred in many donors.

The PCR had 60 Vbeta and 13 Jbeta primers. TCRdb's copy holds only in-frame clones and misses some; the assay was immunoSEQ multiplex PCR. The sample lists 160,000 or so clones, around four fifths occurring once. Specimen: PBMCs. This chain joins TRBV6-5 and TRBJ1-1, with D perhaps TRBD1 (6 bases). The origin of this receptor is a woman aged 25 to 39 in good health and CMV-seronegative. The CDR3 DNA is TGTGCCAGCAGTCCCGGACAGTCTGAAGCTTTCTTT. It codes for CASSPGQSEAFF.